This TCR beta chain was sequenced during a study of T cell responses to AZD1222 COVID-19 vaccine. Notes on this clone: The antigen remains unidentified.

Trimming left V 6 bases short and J 4 bases short, with 15 bases between. This CDR3 region has 14 residues. Germline lookup yields CDR1 SEHNR and CDR2 FQNEAQ (reference sequence). The protocol was immunoSEQ multiplex PCR, while the TCRdb copy is restricted to in-frame clones and leaves out a portion. The sample contains about 180,000 clones, 90% to 95% of which appear only once. Study results and caveats: Only five or six AZD1222 recipients were seropositive at baseline. Vaccination with two AZD1222 doses was followed by a rise in Spike-specific TCR breadth and depth. The sample set comprised mostly white British donors with more females, and clonal diversity was possibly underestimated.

This sample comprised peripheral blood, obtained 28 days after the second AZD1222 dose. This chain joins TRBV7-9 and TRBJ1-1; perhaps TRBD1 as D (5 bases). This TCR was recovered from an adult who received the AZD1222 COVID-19 vaccine. CDR3 coding DNA: TGTGCCAGCAGGGCCGGTGGGGGAGGCACTGAAGCTTTCTTT. As protein: CASRAGGGGTEAFF.